The 5 T cell receptor beta chains below come from one sample, sequenced in a study of Ad26.COV2.S vaccination and SARS-CoV-2 variants. The data were produced by immunoSEQ multiplex PCR, yet TCRdb's version contains in-frame clones alone and is incomplete. Among about 350,000 clones listed, about 88% were seen once. The treatment was: roughly 20 received Ad26.COV2.S at low or high dose, single or two shots; about 5 received placebo; per-sample allocation not given. Sampling occurred on day 63 after the first vaccine or placebo injection. The sequenced sample was peripheral blood, obtained in a trial of Ad26.COV2.S vaccine versus placebo. Receptors were obtained from a person aged 18-60 years who received the Ad26.COV2.S COVID-19 vaccine or a placebo.

The chain combines TRBV9 with TRBJ2-5; D possibly corresponds to TRBD2 (5 bases). This CDR3 has 13 residues. Trimming shortened V by 5 bases and J by 4 bases, and 12 bases separated the two germline ends. Germline CDR1 is SGDLS and CDR2 is YYNGEE. CDR3 nucleotide sequence: TGTGCCAGCAGTTTGACCGAGGGAGAGACCCAGTACTTC. Its protein product is CASSLTEGETQYF.

This rearrangement joins TRBV27 to TRBJ1-6; tentative D call: TRBD1 (6 bases). The germline V gene has CDR1 MNHEY and CDR2 SMNVEV (reference sequence). The CDR3 runs to 18 residues. V gave up 0 bases and J gave up 5 bases, with 17 bases separating them. The CDR3 here is CASSLSSGGRGDNSPLHF. In DNA form, the CDR3 reads TGTGCCAGCAGTTTATCTTCTGGTGGCAGGGGTGATAATTCACCCCTCCACTTT.

The CDR3 region is CAISELEMNTEAFF. The CDR3 nucleotides read TGTGCCATCAGTGAGCTGGAGATGAACACTGAAGCTTTCTTT. The gene calls are TRBV10-3 and TRBJ1-1, with D hard to call. The length of the CDR3 is 14 residues. Germline lookup yields CDR1 ENHRY and CDR2 SYGVKD. The V gene lost 2 bases and the J gene lost 0 bases, with 7 bases spanning the gap.

The V and J genes are TRBV11-3 and TRBJ2-1, with 9 bases fitting TRBD1. The germline gives CDR1 SGHNT, CDR2 YENEEA. The ends lost 1 base at V and 10 bases at J; junction bases unmatched: 8. There are 15 residues in the CDR3. The CDR3 loop is CASSLGGQGNREQFF. The CDR3 DNA is TGTGCCAGCAGCTTAGGGGGACAGGGCAACCGGGAGCAGTTCTTC.

The chain uses TRBV7-9 and TRBJ1-5; no definite D call. In germline, CDR1 is SEHNR, CDR2 FQNEAQ (reference sequence). With 1 base removed from V and 7 bases from J, the gap between germline ends came to 5 bases. The CDR3 is made up of 12 amino acids. The CDR3 protein is CASSLGAQPQHF. The CDR3, as DNA: TGTGCCAGCAGCTTAGGGGCCCAGCCCCAGCATTTT.